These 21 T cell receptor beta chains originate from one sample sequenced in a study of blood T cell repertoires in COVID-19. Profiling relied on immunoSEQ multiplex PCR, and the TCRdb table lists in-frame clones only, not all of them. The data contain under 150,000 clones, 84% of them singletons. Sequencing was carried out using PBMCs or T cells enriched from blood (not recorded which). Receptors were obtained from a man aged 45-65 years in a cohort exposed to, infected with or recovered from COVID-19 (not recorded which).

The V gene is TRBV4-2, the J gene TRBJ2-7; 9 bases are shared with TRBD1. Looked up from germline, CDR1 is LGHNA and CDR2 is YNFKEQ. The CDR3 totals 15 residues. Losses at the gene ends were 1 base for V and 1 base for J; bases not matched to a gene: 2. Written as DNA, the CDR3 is TGTGCCAGCAGCCAAGCACAGGGGGCATCCTACGAGCAGTACTTC. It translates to CASSQAQGASYEQYF.

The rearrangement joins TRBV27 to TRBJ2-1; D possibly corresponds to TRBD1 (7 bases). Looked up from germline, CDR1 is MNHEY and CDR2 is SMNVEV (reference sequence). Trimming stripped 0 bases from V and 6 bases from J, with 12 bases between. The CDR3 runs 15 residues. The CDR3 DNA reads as TGTGCCAGCAGTTTATCGCCAGGGGGGAGCAATGAGCAGTTCTTC. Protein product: CASSLSPGGSNEQFF.

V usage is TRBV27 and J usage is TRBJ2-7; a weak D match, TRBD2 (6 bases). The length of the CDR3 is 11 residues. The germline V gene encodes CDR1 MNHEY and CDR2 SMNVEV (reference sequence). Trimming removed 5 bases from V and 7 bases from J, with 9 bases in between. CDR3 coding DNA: TGTGCCAGCAGTGCGGGACCTGAGCAGTACTTC. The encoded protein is CASSAGPEQYF.

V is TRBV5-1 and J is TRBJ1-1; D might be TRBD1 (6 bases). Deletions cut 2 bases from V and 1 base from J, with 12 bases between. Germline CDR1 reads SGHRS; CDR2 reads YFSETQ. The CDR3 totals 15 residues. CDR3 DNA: TGCGCCAGCAGCTTACGTAGGGGACAGAACACTGAAGCTTTCTTT. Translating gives CASSLRRGQNTEAFF.

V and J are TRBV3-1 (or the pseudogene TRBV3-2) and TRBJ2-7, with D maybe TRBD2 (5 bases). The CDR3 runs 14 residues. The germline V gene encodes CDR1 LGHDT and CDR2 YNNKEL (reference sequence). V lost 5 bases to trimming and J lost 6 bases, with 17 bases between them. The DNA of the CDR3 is TGTGCCAGCAGCGACCGGGAACTACTCATCGAGCAGTACTTC. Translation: CASSDRELLIEQYF.

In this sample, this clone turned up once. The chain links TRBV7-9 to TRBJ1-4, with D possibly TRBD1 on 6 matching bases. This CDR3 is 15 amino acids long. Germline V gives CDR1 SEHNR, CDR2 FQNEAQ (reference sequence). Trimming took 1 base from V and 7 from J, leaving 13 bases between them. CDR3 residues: CASSLVEGVGEKLFF. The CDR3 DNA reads TGTGCCAGCAGCTTAGTTGAGGGGGTCGGTGAAAAACTGTTTTTT. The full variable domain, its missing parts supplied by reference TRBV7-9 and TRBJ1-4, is DTGVSQNPRHKITKRGQNVTFRCDPISEHNRLYWYRQTLGQGPEFLTYFQNEAQLEKSRLLSDRFSAERPKGSFSTLEIQRTEQGDSAMYLCASSLVEGVGEKLFFGSGTQLSVL.

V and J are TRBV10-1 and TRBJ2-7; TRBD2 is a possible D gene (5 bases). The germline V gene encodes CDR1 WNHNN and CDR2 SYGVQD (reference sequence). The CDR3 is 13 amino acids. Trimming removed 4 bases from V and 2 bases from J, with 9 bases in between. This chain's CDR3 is CASSGGSPYEQYF. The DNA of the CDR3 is TGCGCCAGCAGTGGCGGGTCCCCCTACGAGCAGTACTTC.

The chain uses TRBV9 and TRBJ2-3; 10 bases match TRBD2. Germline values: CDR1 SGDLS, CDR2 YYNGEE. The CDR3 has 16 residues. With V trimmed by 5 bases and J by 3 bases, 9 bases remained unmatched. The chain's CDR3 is CASSSSGGAFTDTQYF. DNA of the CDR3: TGTGCCAGCAGTTCAAGCGGGGGGGCGTTTACAGATACGCAGTATTTT.

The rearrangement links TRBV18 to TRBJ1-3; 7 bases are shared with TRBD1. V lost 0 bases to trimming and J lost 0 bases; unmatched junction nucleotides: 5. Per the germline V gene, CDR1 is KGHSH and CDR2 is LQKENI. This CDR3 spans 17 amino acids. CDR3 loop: CASSPPVSGGSGNTIYF. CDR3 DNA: TGTGCCAGCTCACCACCAGTTTCAGGGGGCTCTGGAAACACCATATATTTT.

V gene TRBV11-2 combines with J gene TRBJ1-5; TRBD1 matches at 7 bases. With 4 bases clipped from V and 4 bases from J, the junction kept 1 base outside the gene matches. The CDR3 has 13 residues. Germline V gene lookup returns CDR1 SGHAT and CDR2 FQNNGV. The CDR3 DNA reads TGTGCCAGCAGCTCGACAGGGAATCAGCCCCAGCATTTT. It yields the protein CASSSTGNQPQHF.

The CDR3 DNA reads TGTGCCAGCAGCTCCGGGACAGGCGGATGGATCGGGGAGCTGTTTTTT. Translating gives CASSSGTGGWIGELFF. This chain uses TRBV7-9 with TRBJ2-2; 8 bases align to TRBD1. The V segment lost 4 bases and the J segment 7 bases; nucleotides outside the gene matches: 11. The V gene's germline CDR1 is SEHNR and CDR2 FQNEAQ (reference sequence). The CDR3 extends over 16 amino acids.

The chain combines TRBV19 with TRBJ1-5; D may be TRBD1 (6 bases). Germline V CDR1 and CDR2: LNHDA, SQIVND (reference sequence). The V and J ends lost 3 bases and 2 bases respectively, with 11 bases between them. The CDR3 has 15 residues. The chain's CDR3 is CASSISPGGNQPQHF. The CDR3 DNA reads TGTGCCAGTAGTATTTCCCCAGGGGGCAATCAGCCCCAGCATTTT.

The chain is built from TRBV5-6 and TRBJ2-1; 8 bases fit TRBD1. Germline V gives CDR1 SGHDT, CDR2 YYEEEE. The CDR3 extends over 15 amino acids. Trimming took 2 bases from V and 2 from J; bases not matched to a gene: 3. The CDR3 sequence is CASSFRDRTYNEQFF. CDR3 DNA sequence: TGTGCCAGCAGCTTTCGGGACAGGACCTACAATGAGCAGTTCTTC.

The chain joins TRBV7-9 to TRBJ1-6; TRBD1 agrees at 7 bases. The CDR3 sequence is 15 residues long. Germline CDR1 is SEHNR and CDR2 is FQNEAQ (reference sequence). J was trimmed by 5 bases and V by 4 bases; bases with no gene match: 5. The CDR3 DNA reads TGTGCCAGCAGCTCTACGACAGGGAATAATTCACCCCTCCACTTT. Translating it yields CASSSTTGNNSPLHF.

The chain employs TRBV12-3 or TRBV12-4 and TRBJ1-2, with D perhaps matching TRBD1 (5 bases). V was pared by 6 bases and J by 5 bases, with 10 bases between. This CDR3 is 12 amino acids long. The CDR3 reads CASSLTVYGYTF. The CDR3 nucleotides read TGTGCCAGCAGCCTGACAGTTTATGGCTACACCTTC.

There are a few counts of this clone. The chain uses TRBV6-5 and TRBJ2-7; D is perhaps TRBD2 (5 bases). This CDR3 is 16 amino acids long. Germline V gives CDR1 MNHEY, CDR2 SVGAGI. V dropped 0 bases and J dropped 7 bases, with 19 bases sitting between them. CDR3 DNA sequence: TGTGCCAGCAGTTACTCGTTCAGTTCTACCCCGGGGGAGCAGTACTTC. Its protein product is CASSYSFSSTPGEQYF.

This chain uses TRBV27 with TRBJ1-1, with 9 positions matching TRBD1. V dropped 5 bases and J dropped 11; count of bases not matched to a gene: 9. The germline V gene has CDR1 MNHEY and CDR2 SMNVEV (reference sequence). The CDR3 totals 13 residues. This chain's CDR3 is CASSPNRGRGAFF. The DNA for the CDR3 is TGTGCCAGCAGTCCAAACAGGGGGCGGGGGGCTTTCTTT.

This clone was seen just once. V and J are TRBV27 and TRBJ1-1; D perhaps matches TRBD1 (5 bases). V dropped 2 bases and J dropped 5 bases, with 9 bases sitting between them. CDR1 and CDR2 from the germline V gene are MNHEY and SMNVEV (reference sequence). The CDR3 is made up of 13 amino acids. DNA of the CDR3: TGTGCCAGCAGTTTAGGCAGGGAAACTGAAGCTTTCTTT. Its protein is CASSLGRETEAFF.

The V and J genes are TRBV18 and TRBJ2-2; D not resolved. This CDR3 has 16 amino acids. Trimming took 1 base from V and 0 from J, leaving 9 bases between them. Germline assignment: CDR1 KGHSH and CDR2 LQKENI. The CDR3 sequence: CASSPQRHPNTGELFF. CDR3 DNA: TGTGCCAGCTCACCACAGAGGCACCCGAACACCGGGGAGCTGTTTTTT. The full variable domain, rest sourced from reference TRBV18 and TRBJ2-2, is NAGVMQNPRHLVRRRGQEARLRCSPMKGHSHVYWYRQLPEEGLKFMVYLQKENIIDESGMPKERFSAEFPKEGPSILRIQQVVRGDSAAYFCASSPQRHPNTGELFFGEGSRLTVL.

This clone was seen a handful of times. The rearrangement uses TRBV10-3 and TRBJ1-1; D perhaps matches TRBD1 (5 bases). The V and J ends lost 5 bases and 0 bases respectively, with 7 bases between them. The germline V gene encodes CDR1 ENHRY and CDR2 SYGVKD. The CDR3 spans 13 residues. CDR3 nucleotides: TGTGCCATCAGTCTAGGGGTGAACACTGAAGCTTTCTTT. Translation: CAISLGVNTEAFF.

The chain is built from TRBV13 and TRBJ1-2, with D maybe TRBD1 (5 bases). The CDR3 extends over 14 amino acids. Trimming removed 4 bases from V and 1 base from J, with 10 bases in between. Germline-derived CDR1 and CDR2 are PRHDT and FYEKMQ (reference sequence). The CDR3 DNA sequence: TGTGCCAGCAGCTCAGTGGACAATAACTATGGCTACACCTTC. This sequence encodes CASSSVDNNYGYTF.